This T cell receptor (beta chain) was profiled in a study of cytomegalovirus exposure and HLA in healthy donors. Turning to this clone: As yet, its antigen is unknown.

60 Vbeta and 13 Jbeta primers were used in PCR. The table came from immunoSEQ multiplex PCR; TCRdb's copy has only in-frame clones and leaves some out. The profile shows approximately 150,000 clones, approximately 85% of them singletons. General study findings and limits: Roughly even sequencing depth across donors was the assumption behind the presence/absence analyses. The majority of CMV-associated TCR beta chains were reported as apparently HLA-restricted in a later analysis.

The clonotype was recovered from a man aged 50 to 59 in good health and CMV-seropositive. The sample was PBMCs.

The CDR3 DNA is TGTGCCAGCAGCGCAGGACTAGCGGACACCTTGAGCTCCTACGAGCAGTACTTC. Translation gives CASSAGLADTLSSYEQYF. V is TRBV9 and J is TRBJ2-7; 10 bases are shared with TRBD2. Germline CDR1 SGDLS, CDR2 YYNGEE. The CDR3 sequence is 18 residues long. V trimming: 3 bases; J trimming: 0 bases; junction bases outside the gene matches: 12.